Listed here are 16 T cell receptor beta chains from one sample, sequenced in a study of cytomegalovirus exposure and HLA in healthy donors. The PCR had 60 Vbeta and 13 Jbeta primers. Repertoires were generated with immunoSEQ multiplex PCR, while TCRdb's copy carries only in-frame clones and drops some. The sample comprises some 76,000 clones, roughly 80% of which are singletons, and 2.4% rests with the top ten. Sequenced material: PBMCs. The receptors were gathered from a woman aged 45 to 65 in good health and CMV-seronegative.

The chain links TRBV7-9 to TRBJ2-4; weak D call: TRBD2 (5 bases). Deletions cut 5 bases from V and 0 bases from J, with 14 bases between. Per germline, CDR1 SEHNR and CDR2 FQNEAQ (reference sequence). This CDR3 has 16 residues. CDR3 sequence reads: CASSPEDLLAKNIQYF. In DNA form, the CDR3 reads TGTGCCAGCAGCCCCGAGGACTTGCTAGCCAAAAACATTCAGTACTTC.

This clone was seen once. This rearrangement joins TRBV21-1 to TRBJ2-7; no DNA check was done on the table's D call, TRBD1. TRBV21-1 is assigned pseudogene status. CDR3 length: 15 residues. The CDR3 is CASSKDRDRGYEQYV. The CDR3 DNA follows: TGTGCCAGCAGCAAAGACCGGGACAGGGGATACGAGCAGTACGTC.

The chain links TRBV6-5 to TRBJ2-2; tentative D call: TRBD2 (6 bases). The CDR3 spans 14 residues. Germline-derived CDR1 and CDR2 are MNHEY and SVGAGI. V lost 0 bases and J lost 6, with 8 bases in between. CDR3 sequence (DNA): TGTGCCAGCAGTTACTCGTGGGGGGCCGGGGAGCTGTTTTTT. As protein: CASSYSWGAGELFF.

The CDR3 is CASSWGGLDGYTF. CDR3 bases: TGTGCCAGCAGTTGGGGAGGGTTAGACGGCTACACCTTC. This rearrangement joins TRBV6-5 to TRBJ1-2; D remains unclear. V dropped 4 bases and J dropped 8 bases, with 14 bases sitting between them. Germline CDR1 is MNHEY and CDR2 is SVGAGI. The CDR3 spans 13 residues.

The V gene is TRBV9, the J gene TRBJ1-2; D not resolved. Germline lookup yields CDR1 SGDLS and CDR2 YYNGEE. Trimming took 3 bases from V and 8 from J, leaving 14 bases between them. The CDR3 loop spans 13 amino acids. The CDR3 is CASSGLHSKGYTF. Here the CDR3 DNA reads TGTGCCAGCAGCGGCCTCCACAGTAAGGGCTACACCTTC.

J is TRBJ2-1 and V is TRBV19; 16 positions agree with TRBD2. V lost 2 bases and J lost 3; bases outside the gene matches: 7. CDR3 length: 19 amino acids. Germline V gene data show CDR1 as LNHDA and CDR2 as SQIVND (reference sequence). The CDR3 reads CASSITGTSGRAIYNEQFF. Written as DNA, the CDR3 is TGTGCCAGTAGTATAACCGGGACTAGCGGGAGGGCCATCTACAATGAGCAGTTCTTC.

The CDR3 bases are TGTGCCAGCAGCACAATAATTTCCAGGGGCGCGTATGAGCAGTTCTTC. This encodes CASSTIISRGAYEQFF. This chain joins TRBV28 and TRBJ2-1, with D perhaps TRBD1 (6 bases). Trimming cost V 6 bases and J 8 bases, with 23 bases left between them. Germline CDR1 MDHEN, CDR2 SYDVKM. This CDR3 is 16 amino acids long.

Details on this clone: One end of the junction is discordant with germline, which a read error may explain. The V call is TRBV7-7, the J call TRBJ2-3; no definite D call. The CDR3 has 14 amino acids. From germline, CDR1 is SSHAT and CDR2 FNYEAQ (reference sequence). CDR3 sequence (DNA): TGTGCTAGCAGCCGGGTCGTCGGCACAGATACGCAGTATTTT. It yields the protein CASSRVVGTDTQYF.

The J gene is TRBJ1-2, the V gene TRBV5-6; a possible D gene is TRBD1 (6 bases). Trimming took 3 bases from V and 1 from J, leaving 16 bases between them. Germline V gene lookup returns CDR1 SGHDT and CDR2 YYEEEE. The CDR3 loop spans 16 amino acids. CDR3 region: CASSSEPGHHNYGYTF. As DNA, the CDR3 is TGTGCCAGCAGCTCGGAGCCGGGACACCATAACTATGGCTACACCTTC.

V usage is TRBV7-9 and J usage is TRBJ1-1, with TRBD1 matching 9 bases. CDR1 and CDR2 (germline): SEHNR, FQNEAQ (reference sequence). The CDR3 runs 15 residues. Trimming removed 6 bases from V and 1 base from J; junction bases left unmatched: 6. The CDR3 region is CASRDGTGPNTEAFF. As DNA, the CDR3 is TGTGCCAGCAGGGACGGGACAGGGCCGAACACTGAAGCTTTCTTT. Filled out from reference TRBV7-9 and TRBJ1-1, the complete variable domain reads DTGVSQNPRHKITKRGQNVTFRCDPISEHNRLYWYRQTLGQGPEFLTYFQNEAQLEKSRLLSDRFSAERPKGSFSTLEIQRTEQGDSAMYLCASRDGTGPNTEAFFGQGTRLTVV.

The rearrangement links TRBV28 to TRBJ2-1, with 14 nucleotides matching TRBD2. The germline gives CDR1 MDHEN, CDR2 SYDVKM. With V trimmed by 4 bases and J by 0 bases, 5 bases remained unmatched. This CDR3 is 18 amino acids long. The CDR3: CASSWGTSGRSSYNEQFF. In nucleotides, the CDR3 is TGTGCCAGCAGTTGGGGGACTAGCGGGAGAAGCTCCTACAATGAGCAGTTCTTC.

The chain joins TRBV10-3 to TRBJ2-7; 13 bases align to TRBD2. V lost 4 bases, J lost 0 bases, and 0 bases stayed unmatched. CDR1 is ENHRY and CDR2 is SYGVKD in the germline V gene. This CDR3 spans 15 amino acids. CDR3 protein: CAISGTSGSSYEQYF. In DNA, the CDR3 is TGTGCCATCAGTGGGACTAGCGGGAGCTCCTACGAGCAGTACTTC.

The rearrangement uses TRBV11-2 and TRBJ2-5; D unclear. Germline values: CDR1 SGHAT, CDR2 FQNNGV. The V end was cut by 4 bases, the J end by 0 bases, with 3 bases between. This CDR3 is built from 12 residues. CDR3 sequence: CASSSYQETQYF. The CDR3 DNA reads TGTGCCAGCAGCTCGTACCAAGAGACCCAGTACTTC.

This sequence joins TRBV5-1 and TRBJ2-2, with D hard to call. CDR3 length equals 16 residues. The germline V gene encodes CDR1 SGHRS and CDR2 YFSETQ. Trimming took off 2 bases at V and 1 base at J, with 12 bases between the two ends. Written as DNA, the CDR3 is TGCGCCAGCAGCTTTACGGAGAGAGTGAACACCGGGGAGCTGTTTTTT. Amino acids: CASSFTERVNTGELFF.

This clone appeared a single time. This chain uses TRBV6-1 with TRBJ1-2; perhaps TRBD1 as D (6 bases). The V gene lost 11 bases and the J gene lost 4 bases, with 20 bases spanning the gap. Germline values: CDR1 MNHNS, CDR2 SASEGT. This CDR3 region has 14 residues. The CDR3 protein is CAAPNGRDIYGYTF. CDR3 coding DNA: TGTGCCGCACCCAATGGCAGGGACATCTATGGCTACACCTTC.

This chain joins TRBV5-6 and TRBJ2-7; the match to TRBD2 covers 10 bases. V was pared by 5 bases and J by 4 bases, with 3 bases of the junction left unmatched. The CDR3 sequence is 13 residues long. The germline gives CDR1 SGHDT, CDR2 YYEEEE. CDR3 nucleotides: TGTGCCAGCAGAGCGGGGGGGTCTTACGAGCAGTACGTC. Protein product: CASRAGGSYEQYV.